This is a list of T cell receptor beta chains from one sample in a study of T cells in Graves' hyperthyroidism and ophthalmopathy. MiXCR, applied by TCRdb to the multiplex PCR reads, yields one record per CDR3 protein. The sample contains roughly 740,000 distinct CDR3 sequences, roughly 15% of which appear only once. The sequencing sample was made of blood. Every receptor here comes from a man between 18 and 35 years old with Graves' hyperthyroidism. The CDR3 runs from the conserved cysteine through the conserved F or W. Each record gives: V gene, J gene, clone size, D gene, CDR3 DNA, CDR3 protein. D genes are given only for firm matches. The size entry is marked missing in some rows and otherwise reads once, few, many or a size class.

>TRBV27|TRBJ2-3|many|TRBD2
TGTGCCAGCTCGTCCCTGTCCCCAGCGGGAGTTAAGGATACGCAGTATTTT
CASSSLSPAGVKDTQYF
>TRBV28|TRBJ2-1|.|TRBD2
TGTGCCAGCAGACGACTAGCGGGAGGGCCCTACAATGAGCAGTTCTTC
CASRRLAGGPYNEQFF
>TRBV9|TRBJ2-5|.|.
TGTGCCAGCAGCGTAGCTATTACAGAAGACCAAGAGACCCAGTACTTC
CASSVAITEDQETQYF
>TRBV20-1|TRBJ2-5|many|TRBD2
TGCAGTGCTAGAGATTGGATAGCGGGAGTAGAGACCCAGTACTTC
CSARDWIAGVETQYF
>TRBV6-1|TRBJ2-2|.|TRBD1
TGTGCCAGCAGAGCCGGGACAGGGGGGACCGGGGAGCTGTTTTTT
CASRAGTGGTGELFF
>TRBV5-1|TRBJ2-5|many|.
TGCGCCAGCAGCTTGCTGCCCAGGGTCGAAGAGACCCAGTACTTC
CASSLLPRVEETQYF
>TRBV6-2/TRBV6-3|TRBJ2-7|.|TRBD1
TGTGCCAGCAGTTACTCGAAAGGAAACGAGGACAGGGACGAGCAGTACTTC
CASSYSKGNEDRDEQYF
>TRBV28|TRBJ2-3|many|TRBD2
TGTGCCAGCAGTTCACACCTTCCAACTAGCGGGGGCACAGATACGCAGTATTTT
CASSSHLPTSGGTDTQYF
>TRBV29-1|TRBJ2-3|.|TRBD1
TGCAGCGTGGCCCACAGGGGATTAAGTGCAGATACGCAGTATTTT
CSVAHRGLSADTQYF
>TRBV20-1|TRBJ2-1|many|TRBD2
TGCAGTGCTAGAGATCGGGGAGGGCCGGTTGAGCAGTTCTTC
CSARDRGGPVEQFF
>TRBV6-5|TRBJ1-2|.|.
TGTGCCAGCAGTTACTCCACATCTATGACGAGCTACACCTTC
CASSYSTSMTSYTF
>TRBV3-1|TRBJ2-1|.|TRBD2
TGTGCCAGCAGCCATCAGGGACTAGCGGGGATCGATAATGAGCAGTTCTTC
CASSHQGLAGIDNEQFF
>TRBV15|TRBJ1-1|many|.
TGTGCCACCCATAGACGGGGGAACACTGAAGCTTTCTTT
CATHRRGNTEAFF
>TRBV5-5|TRBJ1-2|many|.
TGTGCCAGCAGCTTGGGGCAGGGTCCACATGGCTACACCTTC
CASSLGQGPHGYTF
>TRBV29-1|TRBJ1-4|once|TRBD1
TGCAGCGTTCAGGCGCCGGGACAGATTAATGAAAAACTGTTTTTT
CSVQAPGQINEKLFF
>TRBV6-1|TRBJ2-1|many|TRBD1
TGTGCCAGCAGGGGACAGGGGGATAATGAGCAGTTCTTC
CASRGQGDNEQFF
>TRBV24-1|TRBJ1-5|many|.
TGTGCCACCAGTGATTCGGACAGCAATCAGCCCCAGCATTTT
CATSDSDSNQPQHF